This is a list of T cell receptor beta chains from one sample in a study of CD8 T cells in Susac syndrome. MiXCR was run by TCRdb on the immunoSEQ multiplex PCR reads, yielding one entry per CDR3 protein. The sample includes 130,000 or so distinct CDR3 sequences, 75% to 90% of them seen just once. Sequencing input: CD8+ T cells from PBMCs. All receptors derive from a human donor with multiple sclerosis. Both conserved end residues are part of each CDR3. Fields, in order: D gene, J gene, V gene, clone size, CDR3 DNA, CDR3 protein. A D gene is named only where the DNA matches it firmly. Part of the rows lack a size; the others show once, few, many or a class for expanded clones.

D: TRBD1
J: TRBJ2-7
V: TRBV5-1
size: .
DNA: TGCGCCAGCAGCTTGGTCGGGACAGGCTTTTACGAGCAGTACTTC
CDR3: CASSLVGTGFYEQYF

D: TRBD2
J: TRBJ2-3
V: TRBV12-3/TRBV12-4
size: .
DNA: TGTGCCAGCAGCCCCGGGACTACCGACACAGATACGCAGTATTTT
CDR3: CASSPGTTDTDTQYF

D: TRBD2
J: TRBJ2-2
V: TRBV7-9
size: .
DNA: TGTGCCAGCAGTAGCGGGGGGTCAAACACCGGGGAGCTGTTTTTT
CDR3: CASSSGGSNTGELFF

D: .
J: TRBJ2-1
V: TRBV29-1
size: .
DNA: TGCAGCGTTGCCGGAGTCCCCTATTACAATGAGCAGTTCTTC
CDR3: CSVAGVPYYNEQFF

D: .
J: TRBJ1-5
V: TRBV27
size: .
DNA: TGTGCCAGCAGTTCAAGGGGGGCCAGCAATCAGCCCCAGCATTTT
CDR3: CASSSRGASNQPQHF

D: TRBD2
J: TRBJ2-1
V: TRBV11-3
size: .
DNA: TGTGCCAGCAGCCCCCGTCTAGCGGGAGTTCGCAATGAGCAGTTCTTC
CDR3: CASSPRLAGVRNEQFF

D: .
J: TRBJ1-4
V: TRBV4-1
size: once
DNA: TGCGCCAGCAGCAGGGTAGGGGCGAGTACTGAAAAACTGTTTTTT
CDR3: CASSRVGASTEKLFF

D: .
J: TRBJ2-1
V: TRBV6-2/TRBV6-3
size: .
DNA: TGTGCCAGCAGTTACGGTCTATACAATGAGCAGTTCTTC
CDR3: CASSYGLYNEQFF

D: .
J: TRBJ1-4
V: TRBV30
size: .
DNA: TGTGCCTGGAATTCTGGAGGGGGTGAAAAACTGTTTTTT
CDR3: CAWNSGGGEKLFF

D: .
J: TRBJ2-7
V: TRBV19
size: few
DNA: TGTGCCAGTAGTACCACCTACGAGCAGTACTTC
CDR3: CASSTTYEQYF

D: .
J: TRBJ1-5
V: TRBV27
size: .
DNA: TGTGCCAGCAGTCCTCTACCGTTAAATCAGCCCCAGCATTTT
CDR3: CASSPLPLNQPQHF

D: .
J: TRBJ1-1
V: TRBV11-2
size: .
DNA: TGTGCCAGCAGCCCCAACCTCCTGCAGGGCACTGAAGCTTTCTTT
CDR3: CASSPNLLQGTEAFF

D: .
J: TRBJ1-1
V: TRBV7-2
size: .
DNA: TGTGCCAGCAGCTTGGACTATTTTGGGGGCACTGAAGCTCTCTTT
CDR3: CASSLDYFGGTEALF

D: .
J: TRBJ1-1
V: TRBV6-6
size: few
DNA: TGTGCCAGCAGTTACTCGGGGCTTGCCACTGAAGCTTTCTTT
CDR3: CASSYSGLATEAFF

D: TRBD1
J: TRBJ1-1
V: TRBV7-9
size: once
DNA: TGTGCCAGCAGGCCGACAGGGACCACTGAAGCTTTCTTT
CDR3: CASRPTGTTEAFF

D: .
J: TRBJ1-2
V: TRBV12-3/TRBV12-4
size: .
DNA: TGTGCCAGCACCCAACACCACAGGGACAGCTACACCTTC
CDR3: CASTQHHRDSYTF

D: TRBD2
J: TRBJ2-7
V: TRBV12-3/TRBV12-4
size: .
DNA: TGTGCCAGCAGTTCCGGGACTAGCGGGGGCTACGAGCAGTACTTC
CDR3: CASSSGTSGGYEQYF

D: .
J: TRBJ1-1
V: TRBV20-1
size: .
DNA: TGCAGTGCTGGATCGACAGGGAACACTGAAGCTTTCTTT
CDR3: CSAGSTGNTEAFF

D: .
J: TRBJ1-2
V: TRBV5-6
size: .
DNA: TGTGCCAGCAGCTTGAACAGGGGCTACACCTTC
CDR3: CASSLNRGYTF

D: .
J: TRBJ1-1
V: TRBV5-6
size: .
DNA: TGTGCCAGCAGCTTGGGGGCTGTTGAAGCTTTCTTT
CDR3: CASSLGAVEAFF

D: .
J: TRBJ2-1
V: TRBV5-6
size: .
DNA: TGTGCCAGCAGCTTAAGGGTCAGGGATCGCAATGAGCAGTTCTTC
CDR3: CASSLRVRDRNEQFF

D: .
J: TRBJ2-1
V: TRBV12-3/TRBV12-4
size: .
DNA: TGTGCCAGCGAGGGGAATGACAATGAGCAGTTCTTC
CDR3: CASEGNDNEQFF

D: .
J: TRBJ1-5
V: TRBV28
size: .
DNA: TGTGCCAGCAGTTTCCCAACGTTTGGGGATCGGCCCCAGCATTTT
CDR3: CASSFPTFGDRPQHF

D: TRBD1
J: TRBJ2-3
V: TRBV20-1
size: .
DNA: TGCAGTGCTAGAGATAATCAGGGGGCAGATACGCAGTATTTT
CDR3: CSARDNQGADTQYF

D: TRBD1
J: TRBJ1-1
V: TRBV6-1
size: few
DNA: TGTGCCAGCACTGGTCTTGGACAGGGGTCGAACACTGAAGCTTTCTTT
CDR3: CASTGLGQGSNTEAFF

D: .
J: TRBJ2-5
V: TRBV9
size: .
DNA: TGTGCCAGCAGCGTAGCTCGACAACAAGAGACCCAGTACTTC
CDR3: CASSVARQQETQYF

D: .
J: TRBJ2-1
V: TRBV20-1
size: .
DNA: TGCAGTGCTAGAAACCTAGCGAGCTCCTACAATGAGCAGTTCTTC
CDR3: CSARNLASSYNEQFF

D: .
J: TRBJ1-6
V: TRBV4-1
size: .
DNA: TGCGCCAGCAGCCAAGATCTCGTGGACGGATATTCACCCCTCCACTTT
CDR3: CASSQDLVDGYSPLHF

D: .
J: TRBJ2-2
V: TRBV7-9
size: .
DNA: TGTGCCAGCAGCTTACTTCCTGTGACAGGCGGGGAGCTGTTTTTT
CDR3: CASSLLPVTGGELFF

D: TRBD2
J: TRBJ2-1
V: TRBV10-3
size: .
DNA: TGTGCCATCAGTGAAGCGGGAGTCTATTATGAGCAGTTCTTC
CDR3: CAISEAGVYYEQFF

D: .
J: TRBJ2-5
V: TRBV6-5
size: .
DNA: TGTGCCAGCAGTTACGGGACGGGGGTGTCCCGTGGAGAGACCCAGTACTTC
CDR3: CASSYGTGVSRGETQYF

D: .
J: TRBJ1-1
V: TRBV19
size: .
DNA: TGTGCCAGTAGTCTACAGGGAATACTCACTGAAGCTTTCTTT
CDR3: CASSLQGILTEAFF

D: .
J: TRBJ2-3
V: TRBV20-1
size: .
DNA: TGCAGTGCTAGCAGGGCCCTTGTCACAGATACGCAGTATTTT
CDR3: CSASRALVTDTQYF

D: .
J: TRBJ1-3
V: TRBV19
size: .
DNA: TGTGCCAGTAGTATCAGTACGAGAGGACCGACTGGAAACACCATATATTTT
CDR3: CASSISTRGPTGNTIYF

D: .
J: TRBJ1-5
V: TRBV4-1
size: .
DNA: TGCGCCAGCAGCCCACGATGGGGGGAGAGCAATCAGCCCCAGCATTTT
CDR3: CASSPRWGESNQPQHF

D: .
J: TRBJ2-1
V: TRBV18
size: .
DNA: TGTGCCAGCTCACCATATGGTTCAGGGGACAATGAGCAGTTCTTC
CDR3: CASSPYGSGDNEQFF

D: .
J: TRBJ2-1
V: TRBV2
size: .
DNA: TGTGCCAGCAGTGAGCTCACGACTAGTCTCAATGAGCAGTTCTTC
CDR3: CASSELTTSLNEQFF